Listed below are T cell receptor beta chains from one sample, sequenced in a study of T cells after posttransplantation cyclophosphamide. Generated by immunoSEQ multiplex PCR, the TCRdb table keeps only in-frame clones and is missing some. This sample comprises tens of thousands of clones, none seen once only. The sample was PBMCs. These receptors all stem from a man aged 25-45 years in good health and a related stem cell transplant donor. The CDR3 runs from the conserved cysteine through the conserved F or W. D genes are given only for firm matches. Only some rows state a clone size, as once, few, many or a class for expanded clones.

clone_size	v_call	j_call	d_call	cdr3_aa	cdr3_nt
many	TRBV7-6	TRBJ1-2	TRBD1	CASSLAGTVGYTF	TGTGCCAGCAGCTTAGCCGGGACAGTTGGCTACACCTTC
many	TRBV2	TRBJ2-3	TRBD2	CASSPRTSGGTDTQYF	TGTGCCAGCAGTCCCCGGACTAGCGGGGGTACAGATACGCAGTATTTT
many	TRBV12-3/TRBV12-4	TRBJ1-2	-	CASSLDHSLEGYTF	TGTGCCAGCAGTTTAGACCACAGTCTGGAAGGCTACACCTTC
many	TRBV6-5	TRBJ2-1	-	CASGQGGSYNEQFF	TGTGCCAGCGGACAGGGAGGGTCCTACAATGAGCAGTTCTTC
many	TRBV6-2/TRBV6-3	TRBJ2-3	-	CASSGSRGDTQYF	TGTGCCAGCAGTGGCTCTAGGGGAGATACGCAGTATTTT
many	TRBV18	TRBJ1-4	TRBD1	CASSHNPGQGGEKLFF	TGTGCCAGCTCACATAACCCGGGACAGGGTGGAGAAAAACTGTTTTTT
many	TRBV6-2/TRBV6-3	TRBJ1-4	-	CASSRGPGGGKLFF	TGTGCCAGCAGCCGCGGGCCGGGCGGGGGAAAACTGTTTTTT
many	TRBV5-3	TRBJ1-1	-	CARSSPLDPQMNTEAFF	TGTGCCAGAAGCTCCCCCCTAGACCCCCAGATGAACACTGAAGCTTTCTTT
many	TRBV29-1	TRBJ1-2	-	CSVEQGNYGYTF	TGCAGCGTAGAACAGGGTAACTATGGCTACACCTTC
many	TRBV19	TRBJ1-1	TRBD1	CASRDRRTEAFF	TGTGCCAGCCGGGACAGGAGGACTGAAGCTTTCTTT
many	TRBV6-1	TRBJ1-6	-	CAASGAPGNSPLHF	TGTGCCGCAAGCGGGGCGCCGGGTAATTCACCCCTCCACTTT
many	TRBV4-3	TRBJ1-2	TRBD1	CASSQVPGTGNYGYTF	TGCGCCAGCAGCCAAGTCCCAGGGACAGGGAACTATGGCTACACCTTC
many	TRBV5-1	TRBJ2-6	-	CASSLGRGANSGANVLTF	TGCGCCAGCAGCTTGGGTCGTGGGGCGAACTCTGGGGCCAACGTCCTGACTTTC
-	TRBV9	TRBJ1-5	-	CASSHDSLNQPQHF	TGTGCCAGCAGCCACGACAGCCTCAATCAGCCCCAGCATTTT
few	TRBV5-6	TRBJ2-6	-	CASSLLTGLSGANVLTF	TGTGCCAGCAGCTTGTTAACAGGGTTGAGTGGGGCCAACGTCCTGACTTTC
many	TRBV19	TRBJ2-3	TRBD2	CASSIVVAGGRLSTDTQYF	TGTGCCAGTAGTATCGTTGTAGCGGGGGGGCGGTTGAGCACAGATACGCAGTATTTT
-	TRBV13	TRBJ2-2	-	CASSPRGRGRSEPGELFF	TGTGCCAGCAGCCCCCGGGGGAGGGGGCGTAGTGAACCCGGGGAGCTGTTTTTT
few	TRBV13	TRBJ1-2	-	CASSLVVGGYTF	TGTGCCAGCAGCTTAGTGGTGGGCGGCTACACCTTC
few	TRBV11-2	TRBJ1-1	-	CASSLVGGGTEAFF	TGTGCCAGCAGCTTAGTCGGGGGGGGCACTGAAGCTTTCTTT
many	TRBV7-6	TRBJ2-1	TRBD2	CASSLSGGGNEQFF	TGTGCCAGCAGCCTTAGCGGGGGAGGGAATGAGCAGTTCTTC
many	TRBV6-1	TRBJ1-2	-	CASSEGRGYGYTF	TGTGCCAGCAGTGAGGGCAGGGGCTATGGCTACACCTTC
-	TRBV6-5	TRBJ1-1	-	CASSQANTEAFF	TGTGCCAGCAGCCAGGCCAACACTGAAGCTTTCTTT
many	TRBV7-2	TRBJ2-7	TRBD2	CASSPARGGPYEQYF	TGTGCCAGCAGTCCTGCCCGGGGGGGTCCCTACGAGCAGTACTTC
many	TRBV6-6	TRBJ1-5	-	CASTGGQNQPQHF	TGTGCCAGCACGGGGGGGCAGAATCAGCCCCAGCATTTT
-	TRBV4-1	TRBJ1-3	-	CASSQPTGRGGNTIYF	TGCGCCAGCAGCCAACCCACAGGGCGCGGCGGAAACACCATATATTTT
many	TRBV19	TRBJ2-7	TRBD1	CASSDRAAQYF	TGTGCCAGTAGCGACAGGGCGGCGCAGTACTTC
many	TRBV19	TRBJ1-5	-	CASSIGQSRRSNQPQHF	TGTGCCAGTAGTATCGGACAGTCACGGAGGAGCAATCAGCCCCAGCATTTT
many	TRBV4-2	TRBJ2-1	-	CASSPTTYSYNEQFF	TGTGCCAGCAGCCCAACGACATACTCCTACAATGAGCAGTTCTTC
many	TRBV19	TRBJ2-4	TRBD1	CASTDRGGGNIQYF	TGTGCCAGTACGGACAGGGGGGGAGGGAACATTCAGTACTTC
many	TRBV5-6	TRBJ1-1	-	CASSFSGVTEAFF	TGTGCCAGCAGCTTCTCGGGGGTAACTGAAGCTTTCTTT
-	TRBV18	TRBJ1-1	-	CASSLRGAAEAFF	TGTGCCAGCTCCCTACGGGGGGCGGCTGAAGCTTTCTTT
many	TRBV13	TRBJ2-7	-	CASSFLRGVDEQYF	TGTGCCAGCAGCTTTTTGCGAGGGGTTGACGAGCAGTACTTC
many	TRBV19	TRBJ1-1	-	CASFRRQGVRTEAFF	TGTGCCAGTTTCCGGCGGCAGGGTGTTCGGACTGAAGCTTTCTTT
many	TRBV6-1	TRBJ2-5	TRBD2	CASSDLGTSGEETQYF	TGTGCCAGCAGTGATTTGGGGACTAGCGGGGAGGAGACCCAGTACTTC
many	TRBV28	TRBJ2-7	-	CASSLGQSYEQYF	TGTGCCAGCAGTTTGGGACAATCCTACGAGCAGTACTTC
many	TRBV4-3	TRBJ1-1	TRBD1	CASSQKPYQGANTEAFF	TGCGCCAGCAGCCAGAAGCCTTATCAGGGGGCAAACACTGAAGCTTTCTTT
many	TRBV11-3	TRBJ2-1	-	CASSPRKGSYNEQFF	TGTGCCAGCAGCCCGAGGAAGGGCTCCTACAATGAGCAGTTCTTC
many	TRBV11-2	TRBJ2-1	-	CASSSPFYNEQFF	TGTGCCAGCAGCTCCCCCTTCTACAATGAGCAGTTCTTC
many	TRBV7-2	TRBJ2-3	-	CASISPTDTQYF	TGTGCCAGCATTAGCCCGACAGATACGCAGTATTTT
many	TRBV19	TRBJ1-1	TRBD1	CASSIGTGGEAFF	TGTGCCAGTAGTATCGGAACAGGGGGTGAAGCTTTCTTT
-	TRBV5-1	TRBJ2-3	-	CASSSGSQSTDTQYF	TGCGCCAGCAGCTCCGGTAGCCAAAGCACAGATACGCAGTATTTT
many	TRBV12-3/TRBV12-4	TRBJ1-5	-	CASSLEVGNQPQHF	TGTGCCAGCAGTTTAGAGGTGGGCAATCAGCCCCAGCATTTT
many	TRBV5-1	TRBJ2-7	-	CASSLIPRGSYEQYF	TGCGCCAGCAGCTTGATCCCTCGGGGCTCCTACGAGCAGTACTTC
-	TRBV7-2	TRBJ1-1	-	CASSSDSLGTEAFF	TGTGCCAGCAGCTCCGACAGTCTTGGAACTGAAGCTTTCTTT
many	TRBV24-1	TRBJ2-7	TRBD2	CATSADSGGSYEQYF	TGTGCCACCAGTGCTGACAGCGGGGGGTCCTACGAGCAGTACTTC
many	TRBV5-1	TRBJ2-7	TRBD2	CASTSGGRIIEQYF	TGCGCCAGCACATCGGGGGGGCGGATCATCGAGCAGTACTTC
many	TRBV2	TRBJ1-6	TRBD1	CASSVRDRDSPLHF	TGTGCCAGCAGTGTTCGGGACAGGGACTCACCCCTCCACTTT
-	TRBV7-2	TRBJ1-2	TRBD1	CASSETGERGGAYGYTF	TGTGCCAGCAGCGAAACAGGGGAACGGGGGGGGGCCTATGGCTACACCTTC
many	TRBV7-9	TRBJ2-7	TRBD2	CASSRTGTSGTYEQYF	TGTGCCAGCAGCCGCACCGGGACTAGCGGGACCTACGAGCAGTACTTC
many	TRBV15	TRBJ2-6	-	CATSRAGAGANVLTF	TGTGCCACCAGCAGAGCAGGGGCCGGGGCCAACGTCCTGACTTTC
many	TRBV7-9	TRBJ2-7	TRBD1	CASSHGQGPVYEQYF	TGTGCCAGCAGCCACGGACAGGGGCCTGTCTACGAGCAGTACTTC
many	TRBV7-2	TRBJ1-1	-	CASSLAAGTEAFF	TGTGCCAGCAGCTTAGCAGCGGGCACTGAAGCTTTCTTT
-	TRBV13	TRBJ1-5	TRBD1	CASSLEYRGSQPQHF	TGTGCCAGCAGCTTAGAGTACAGGGGAAGTCAGCCCCAGCATTTT
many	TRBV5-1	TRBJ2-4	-	CASSLAYDPNIQYF	TGCGCCAGCAGCTTGGCCTATGATCCGAACATTCAGTACTTC
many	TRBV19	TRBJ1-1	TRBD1	CASSIGTGTANTEAFF	TGTGCCAGTAGTATAGGAACCGGGACAGCAAACACTGAAGCTTTCTTT
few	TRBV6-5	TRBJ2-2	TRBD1	CASSYGGQGTGELFF	TGTGCCAGCAGTTACGGCGGACAGGGGACCGGGGAGCTGTTTTTT
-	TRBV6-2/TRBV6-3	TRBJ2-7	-	CASNGGVSYEQYF	TGTGCCAGCAACGGCGGGGTGTCCTACGAGCAGTACTTC